The next 29 T cell receptor beta chains were all read from a single sample in a study of blood T cells in healthy people across ages. A second roughly 6 to 12 cycle PCR used barcoded and J-beta primers. TCRdb re-called the 5' RACE reads through MiXCR, storing one row per CDR3 protein. The table records about 1.5 million distinct CDR3 sequences, about 42% of them present only once. The sample taken for sequencing was blood. The source of these receptors is a woman in her late teens or twenties in good health.

V gene TRBV9 combines with J gene TRBJ2-5; D is possibly TRBD1 (6 bases). The germline V and J ends were trimmed by 4 bases and 2 bases, with 18 bases remaining between them. The CDR3 has 16 amino acids. CDR1 is SGDLS, CDR2 YYNGEE, per germline. The CDR3 spells CASSIMQGREQETQYF. CDR3 sequence (DNA): TGTGCCAGCAGCATCATGCAGGGGAGAGAGCAAGAGACCCAGTACTTC.

The J gene is TRBJ2-6, the V gene TRBV6-5; TRBD1 is a possible D gene (5 bases). The V end was cut by 0 bases, the J end by 0 bases, with 9 bases between. CDR1 is MNHEY and CDR2 is SVGAGI in the germline V gene. The CDR3 contains 17 residues. The CDR3 nucleotides read TGTGCCAGCAGTTACTCAGCGCAGGGCTCTGGGGCCAACGTCCTGACTTTC. This encodes CASSYSAQGSGANVLTF.

V and J are TRBV7-3 and TRBJ1-1; TRBD1 matches 7 bases. The J segment lost 7 bases and the V segment lost 5 bases, leaving 7 bases of the junction unmatched. The CDR3 contains 13 residues. Per germline, CDR1 SGHTA and CDR2 FQGTGA. The CDR3 DNA sequence: TGTGCCAGCAGCGGACCGGGACAGCATGAAGCTTTCTTT. This codes for CASSGPGQHEAFF.

This clonotype has more than one count but fewer than ten. The rearrangement uses TRBV19 and TRBJ1-5; TRBD1 agrees at 12 bases. CDR1 and CDR2 (germline): LNHDA, SQIVND (reference sequence). The CDR3 spans 15 residues. V gave up 5 bases and J gave up 6 bases; unmatched junction bases: 5. CDR3 region: CASSAGTGGLQPQHF. DNA of the CDR3: TGTGCCAGTAGTGCGGGGACAGGGGGCCTTCAGCCCCAGCATTTT. Using reference TRBV19 and TRBJ1-5 for the parts outside the CDR3, the full variable domain is DGGITQSPKYLFRKEGQNVTLSCEQNLNHDAMYWYRQDPGQGLRLIYYSQIVNDFQKGDIAEGYSVSREKKESFPLTVTSAQKNPTAFYLCASSAGTGGLQPQHFGDGTRLSIL.

As regards this clonotype: One junction end disagrees with the germline gene, perhaps due to a read error. The chain carries TRBV5-6 and TRBJ2-7, with D tentatively TRBD1 (6 bases). The CDR3 consists of 16 residues. Germline CDR1 is SGHDT and CDR2 is YYEEEE. CDR3 protein: CAGSLGAGRFNYEQYF. The DNA of the CDR3 is TGTGCCGGCAGCTTGGGGGCGGGCAGATTTAACTACGAGCAGTACTTC.

The chain has TRBV28 and TRBJ2-5; D remains unclear. CDR1 and CDR2 (germline): MDHEN, SYDVKM. This CDR3 is 12 amino acids long. Trimming left V 7 bases short and J 2 bases short, with 8 bases between. For the CDR3, the DNA is TGTGCCAGCACTGCAGTTCAAGAGACCCAGTACTTC. Translated: CASTAVQETQYF.

The V and J genes are TRBV6-5 and TRBJ2-7; perhaps TRBD1 as D (6 bases). Trimming removed 5 bases from V and 0 bases from J, with 14 bases in between. The CDR3 is made up of 15 amino acids. Germline V gene lookup returns CDR1 MNHEY and CDR2 SVGAGI. Here the CDR3 reads CASSSNRESSYEQYF. As DNA, the CDR3 is TGTGCCAGCAGTAGTAACAGGGAAAGCTCCTACGAGCAGTACTTC.

Comment on this clonotype: At one end the junction does not follow the germline gene, possibly because of a read error. The rearrangement links TRBV24-1 to TRBJ2-2; 7 nucleotides align to TRBD1. Germline CDR1 reads KGHDR; CDR2 reads SFDVKD. CDR3 length: 15 residues. The CDR3 sequence: CATSSRDRNTGELLF. The DNA of the CDR3 is TGTGCCACCAGTAGCCGGGACAGAAACACCGGGGAGCTGCTTTTT.

In this sample, this clonotype turned up a few times. V gene TRBV27 combines with J gene TRBJ2-5; D remains ambiguous. Trimming took 3 bases from V and 11 from J, leaving 19 bases between them. The germline V gene encodes CDR1 MNHEY and CDR2 SMNVEV (reference sequence). The CDR3 runs 14 residues. The CDR3, as DNA: TGTGCCAGCAGTTTTGGGGTGGGAAACAATGAGCAGTACTTC. Translation: CASSFGVGNNEQYF.

The sample holds a few counts of this clonotype. The chain has TRBV27 and TRBJ2-7; 8 bases agree with TRBD2. Trimming cost V 3 bases and J 2 bases; bases outside gene matches: 6. CDR1 and CDR2 from the germline V gene are MNHEY and SMNVEV (reference sequence). This CDR3 contains 15 residues. This CDR3 is CASSFKLAVPYEQYF. CDR3 DNA sequence: TGTGCCAGCAGTTTCAAACTAGCGGTCCCCTACGAGCAGTACTTC.

The J gene is TRBJ2-7, the V gene TRBV10-3; TRBD1 matches at 7 bases. Germline V gene sequence: CDR1 ENHRY, CDR2 SYGVKD. This CDR3 has 11 residues. With 9 bases clipped from V and 7 bases from J, the junction kept 6 bases outside the gene matches. CDR3: CAIQGGNEQYF. The CDR3 DNA follows: TGTGCCATACAAGGGGGCAATGAGCAGTACTTC.

The chain recombines TRBV4-2 with TRBJ2-7; 7 bases agree with TRBD2. The CDR3 length is 14 residues. Germline CDR1 reads LGHNA; CDR2 reads YNFKEQ. Trimming cost V 1 base and J 8 bases; bases outside gene matches: 8. The CDR3 sequence: CASSQVLGEGKQYF. Here the CDR3 DNA reads TGTGCCAGCAGCCAAGTGTTGGGGGAGGGAAAGCAGTACTTC.

The CDR3 reads CASSLERSGKARPNEQFF. CDR3 in DNA: TGTGCCAGCAGCCTGGAAAGGAGCGGGAAGGCGAGGCCCAATGAGCAGTTCTTC. This chain joins TRBV13 and TRBJ2-1; 7 positions agree with TRBD2. This CDR3 spans 18 amino acids. The germline gives CDR1 PRHDT, CDR2 FYEKMQ (reference sequence). The ends lost 5 bases at V and 6 bases at J; junction bases unmatched: 19.

This rearrangement joins TRBV30 to TRBJ2-1, with unresolved D. The length of the CDR3 is 14 residues. Trimming removed 5 bases at V and 4 bases at J, with 15 bases between. In germline, CDR1 is GTSNPN, CDR2 SVGIG (reference sequence). The CDR3 here is CAWGSKGYYNEQFF. CDR3 DNA: TGTGCCTGGGGGTCGAAGGGCTATTACAATGAGCAGTTCTTC.

This chain links TRBV9 with TRBJ2-1; 8 bases map to TRBD2. The V gene end was trimmed by 0 bases and the J gene end by 6 bases; junction bases not matched to a gene: 5. Looked up from germline, CDR1 is SGDLS and CDR2 is YYNGEE. This CDR3 spans 15 amino acids. The CDR3 loop is CASSVVSGGVNEQFF. CDR3 nucleotides: TGTGCCAGCAGCGTAGTCTCGGGGGGGGTCAATGAGCAGTTCTTC.

This clonotype is a singleton in its sample. The chain links TRBV6-2 or TRBV6-3 to TRBJ2-1; 7 nucleotides line up with TRBD1. The germline CDR1 and CDR2 sequences are MNHEY and SVGEGT. CDR3 length: 15 amino acids. J gave up 4 bases and V 7 bases, and 10 bases lay outside the gene matches. The CDR3 is CASIHRGAQYNEQFF. The CDR3 nucleotides are TGTGCCAGCATTCACAGGGGTGCCCAATACAATGAGCAGTTCTTC.

V gene TRBV5-1 combines with J gene TRBJ2-1; 8 bases are shared with TRBD2. With V trimmed by 2 bases and J by 8 bases, 9 bases remained unmatched. Germline CDR1 reads SGHRS; CDR2 reads YFSETQ. This CDR3 has 15 residues. The CDR3 region has the DNA TGCGCCAGCAGCTTCGGCGGGGGGACTGGGTATGAGCAGTTCTTC. It codes for CASSFGGGTGYEQFF.

As to this clonotype: Germline is not matched at one junction end, which may reflect a read error. This chain links TRBV29-1 with TRBJ2-1; possible D gene TRBD1, 6 bases. CDR3 size: 16 residues. Germline CDR1 is SQVTM and CDR2 is ANQGSEA. CDR3 loop: CSVLLRTESSHNEQFF. The CDR3 DNA follows: TGCAGCGTCTTACTTCGGACAGAGAGCTCCCACAATGAGCAGTTCTTC.

The chain joins TRBV29-1 to TRBJ1-1; D remains ambiguous. The CDR3 spans 12 residues. CDR1 and CDR2 (germline): SQVTM, ANQGSEA. V was pared by 1 base and J by 10 bases, with 13 bases between. The CDR3 is CSVEGNALGAFF. The CDR3 bases are TGCAGCGTTGAAGGGAATGCACTGGGAGCTTTCTTT.

This chain joins TRBV7-2 and TRBJ2-7, with 9 bases identical to TRBD1. This CDR3 region has 15 residues. In germline, CDR1 is SGHTA, CDR2 FQGNSA. Trimming took 1 base from V and 6 from J; bases not matched to a gene: 7. The CDR3 nucleotides read TGTGCCAGCAGCTTAGTAGGGACAGGGTCGGTCGAGCAGTACTTC. This sequence encodes CASSLVGTGSVEQYF.

The rearrangement joins TRBV6-5 to TRBJ2-1, with 8 nucleotides matching TRBD1. The CDR3 has 15 residues. V lost 5 bases to trimming and J lost 10 bases; unmatched junction nucleotides: 13. Germline V gene data show CDR1 as MNHEY and CDR2 as SVGAGI. CDR3 sequence: CASSTRQGLDYEQFF. The DNA for the CDR3 is TGTGCCAGCAGTACTAGACAGGGGTTGGACTACGAGCAGTTCTTC.

Ten or more counts support this clonotype. The gene calls are TRBV7-2 and TRBJ2-1, with D possibly TRBD2 on 5 matching bases. Per the germline V gene, CDR1 is SGHTA and CDR2 is FQGNSA. The ends were cut back, 5 bases at V and 4 bases at J, with 9 bases in the middle. The CDR3 extends over 13 amino acids. CDR3 amino acids: CASSLDYYNEQFF. The DNA of the CDR3 is TGTGCCAGCAGCCTTGACTATTACAATGAGCAGTTCTTC.

This chain links TRBV27 with TRBJ1-4; D gene uncertain. Trimming shortened V by 5 bases and J by 4 bases, and 14 bases separated the two germline ends. Germline CDR1 reads MNHEY; CDR2 reads SMNVEV (reference sequence). This CDR3 has 15 amino acids. This CDR3 reads CASSISRRRNEKLFF. DNA for the CDR3: TGTGCCAGCAGTATAAGCCGACGGCGTAATGAAAAACTGTTTTTT.

Worth noting for this clonotype: A junction end diverges from the germline sequence, so it may reflect a read error. The chain employs TRBV7-9 and TRBJ2-1, with 8 bases identical to TRBD2. This CDR3 spans 15 amino acids. Germline CDR1 and CDR2: SEHNR and FQNEAQ (reference sequence). DNA for the CDR3: TGTGCCGGCAGCTCCAGCGGGAGCTCCTACAATGAGCAGTTCTTC. It encodes CAGSSSGSSYNEQFF. The full variable domain, rest sourced from reference TRBV7-9 and TRBJ2-1, is DTGVSQNPRHKITKRGQNVTFRCDPISEHNRLYWYRQTLGQGPEFLTYFQNEAQLEKSRLLSDRFSAERPKGSFSTLEIQRTEQGDSAMYLCAGSSSGSSYNEQFFGPGTRLTVL.

Only a few counts were recorded for this clonotype. This chain connects TRBV4-3 to TRBJ2-3; TRBD2 matches at 10 bases. CDR1 is LGHNA and CDR2 is YSLEER in the germline V gene. The V gene end was trimmed by 4 bases and the J gene end by 2 bases; junction bases not matched to a gene: 6. The CDR3 is 16 residues long. DNA of the CDR3: TGCGCCAGCAGCCGACTTCTAGCGGGGGCCACAGATACGCAGTATTTT. Its protein product is CASSRLLAGATDTQYF.

This clonotype came up a few times. The rearrangement links TRBV21-1 to TRBJ2-5. The J call may be incorrect, as the DNA end agrees better with TRBJ2-7. TRBV21-1 is an annotated pseudogene. This CDR3 is 12 amino acids long. The CDR3 reads CASRGRSREQYF. The CDR3 DNA follows: TGTGCCAGCCGGGGAAGAAGTCGCGAGCAGTACTTC.

This clonotype has just a few counts. This sequence joins TRBV12-3 or TRBV12-4 and TRBJ1-2; a weak D match, TRBD1 (5 bases). This CDR3 has 14 residues. V lost 6 bases and J lost 8, with 19 bases in between. In DNA, the CDR3 is TGTGCCAGCAGCCGCGGGACTGCGGAGGGGGGCTACACCTTC. This translates into CASSRGTAEGGYTF.

V gene TRBV20-1 combines with J gene TRBJ1-2; the D is unclear. CDR1 is DFQATT, CDR2 SNEGSKA, per germline (reference sequence). Trimming took 3 bases from V and 1 from J, leaving 9 bases between them. The CDR3 covers 13 residues. The CDR3 reads CSARRDDNYGYTF. The CDR3 region has the DNA TGCAGTGCTAGGCGAGACGATAACTATGGCTACACCTTC.

The chain carries TRBV6-6 and TRBJ2-7; 7 positions match TRBD2. V lost 5 bases to trimming and J lost 3 bases; unmatched junction nucleotides: 13. CDR3 size: 16 residues. Germline assignment: CDR1 MNHNY and CDR2 SVGAGI (reference sequence). The CDR3 DNA reads TGTGCCAGCAGTAACCCTAGGGGACTAACCTACTACGAGCAGTACTTC. Protein: CASSNPRGLTYYEQYF.